These 17 T cell receptor beta chains originate from one sample sequenced in a study of blood T cell repertoires in COVID-19. Clones were read by immunoSEQ multiplex PCR, and TCRdb kept only the in-frame ones, dropping some. The repertoire holds over 200,000 clones, around 82% seen once, with under 3% in the top ten. The sequenced sample was peripheral blood. All receptors come from a woman aged 40 to 49 with active or convalescent COVID-19.

This clone was seen only a few times. The chain recombines TRBV19 with TRBJ2-1, with D perhaps matching TRBD1 (6 bases). V was clipped by 5 bases and J by 0 bases, with 14 bases between them. There are 16 residues in the CDR3. Per germline, CDR1 LNHDA and CDR2 SQIVND (reference sequence). The CDR3 nucleotides read TGTGCCAGTAGTGGGCTGGGGGCGATCTCCTACAATGAGCAGTTCTTC. It specifies CASSGLGAISYNEQFF.

The chain recombines TRBV6-2 or TRBV6-3 with TRBJ2-7; 7 nucleotides match TRBD1. The CDR3 sequence is 18 residues long. V shed 2 bases and J 2 bases; nucleotides not matched to a gene: 15. Germline V gene sequence: CDR1 MNHEY, CDR2 SVGEGT. The CDR3 is CASSYRWGRDRITYEQYF. CDR3 sequence (DNA): TGTGCCAGCAGTTACAGGTGGGGTCGGGACAGAATCACCTACGAGCAGTACTTC.

This clone occurred once. The genes are TRBV6-2 or TRBV6-3 and TRBJ2-7, with a possible D match to TRBD1 (5 bases). CDR1 and CDR2 (germline): MNHEY, SVGEGT. V was shortened by 2 bases and J by 2 bases, with 13 bases between the two germline ends. The CDR3 has 15 residues. The CDR3 sequence is CASSYLTTVPYEQYF. The CDR3 nucleotides read TGTGCCAGCAGTTACCTCACGACAGTCCCCTACGAGCAGTACTTC.

V usage is TRBV11-3 and J usage is TRBJ1-2; 9 bases are shared with TRBD1. V shed 4 bases, J shed 0 bases, and the junction held 3 bases outside the gene matches. Germline assignment: CDR1 SGHNT and CDR2 YENEEA. There are 15 residues in the CDR3. The CDR3 loop reads CASSSQGAPNYGYTF. The CDR3 bases are TGTGCCAGCAGCTCACAGGGGGCCCCTAACTATGGCTACACCTTC.

The CDR3 loop reads CASSPRPLTGGAYEQYF. CDR3 sequence (DNA): TGTGCCAGCAGTCCAAGGCCCTTGACAGGGGGGGCCTACGAGCAGTACTTC. The chain links TRBV7-2 to TRBJ2-7, with 9 bases aligning to TRBD1. CDR1 and CDR2 (germline): SGHTA, FQGNSA. The length of the CDR3 is 17 residues. V was pared by 6 bases and J by 2 bases, with 14 bases of the junction left unmatched.

The chain is built from TRBV11-2 and TRBJ1-2; D is unclear. The length of the CDR3 is 16 residues. Trimming stripped 1 base from V and 1 base from J, with 13 bases between. Germline V CDR1 and CDR2: SGHAT, FQNNGV. The CDR3 region has the DNA TGTGCCAGCAGCTTAGGGCCACGGAGGAGTAACTATGGCTACACCTTC. This codes for CASSLGPRRSNYGYTF.

V is TRBV25-1 and J is TRBJ1-6; 9 bases align to TRBD1. This CDR3 is built from 15 residues. Germline CDR1 MGHDK, CDR2 SYGVNS. Unmatched junction bases numbered 11, after V lost 9 bases and J lost 8 bases. The CDR3 sequence is CASRNPGQGDSPLHF. The CDR3, as DNA: TGTGCCAGTCGCAATCCGGGACAGGGTGATTCACCCCTCCACTTT.

CDR3 loop: CASSQASLGVTEAFF. The CDR3 DNA is TGTGCCAGCAGCCAAGCCTCGCTAGGGGTCACTGAAGCTTTCTTT. This chain connects TRBV3-1 (or the pseudogene TRBV3-2) to TRBJ1-1; perhaps TRBD1 as D (5 bases). This CDR3 has 15 amino acids. The germline V gene encodes CDR1 LGHDT and CDR2 YNNKEL (reference sequence). The ends were cut back, 1 base at V and 4 bases at J, with 13 bases in the middle.

The chain links TRBV9 to TRBJ2-5; D perhaps matches TRBD2 (6 bases). This CDR3 is 14 amino acids long. Germline V gene lookup returns CDR1 SGDLS and CDR2 YYNGEE. Trimming pared 1 base from V and 4 bases from J, leaving 11 bases between. The chain's CDR3 is CASSVLGGLETQYF. In DNA, the CDR3 is TGTGCCAGCAGCGTATTAGGAGGGCTAGAGACCCAGTACTTC.

This sequence joins TRBV10-2 and TRBJ2-2, with D maybe TRBD1 (5 bases). The V gene's germline CDR1 is WSHSY and CDR2 SAAADI. This CDR3 is built from 14 residues. V was clipped by 6 bases and J by 1 base, with 9 bases between them. Written as DNA, the CDR3 is TGCGCCAGCAGGGGGCGTGGGAACACCGGGGAGCTGTTTTTT. Amino acid sequence: CASRGRGNTGELFF.

V usage is TRBV7-2 and J usage is TRBJ1-3; D uncertain. The CDR3 totals 12 residues. Between the trimmed V and J ends, which lost 4 bases and 4 bases, there was a span of 5 bases. CDR1 SGHTA and CDR2 FQGNSA come from the germline V gene. CDR3 coding DNA: TGTGCCAGCAGCTCGTTCGGAAACACCATATATTTT. This gives the protein CASSSFGNTIYF.

The CDR3 coding sequence is TGTGCCAGCAGCCAAGATCTAAGTGGACAATTAATAGCGGGAGCCGAAGATACGCAGTATTTT. Amino acid sequence: CASSQDLSGQLIAGAEDTQYF. V and J are TRBV14 and TRBJ2-3; 9 bases fit TRBD2. Trimming cost V 0 bases and J 5 bases; bases outside gene matches: 21. The CDR3 is made up of 21 amino acids. Germline CDR1 reads SGHDN; CDR2 reads FVKESK. The whole variable domain, remainder taken from reference TRBV14 and TRBJ2-3, is EAGVTQFPSHSVIEKGQTVTLRCDPISGHDNLYWYRRVMGKEIKFLLHFVKESKQDESGMPNNRFLAERTGGTYSTLKVQPAELEDSGVYFCASSQDLSGQLIAGAEDTQYFGPGTRLTVL.

The V call is TRBV9, the J call TRBJ2-3; TRBD2 agrees at 9 bases. Germline lookup yields CDR1 SGDLS and CDR2 YYNGEE. This CDR3 spans 15 amino acids. The junction had 4 bases not matched to a gene; V was cut back by 4 bases and J by 1 base. The CDR3 is CASSPRGGGTDTQYF. The DNA for the CDR3 is TGTGCCAGCAGCCCGCGGGGGGGAGGCACAGATACGCAGTATTTT.

The chain links TRBV12-3 or TRBV12-4 to TRBJ2-5; D not resolved. This CDR3 has 13 amino acids. V was clipped by 5 bases and J by 5 bases, with 12 bases between them. CDR3 loop: CASSAGMRETQYF. DNA of the CDR3: TGTGCCAGCAGTGCCGGAATGAGGGAGACCCAGTACTTC.

This chain joins TRBV5-8 and TRBJ2-1; D gene ambiguous. The length of the CDR3 is 15 residues. Trimming took 0 bases from V and 8 from J, leaving 15 bases between them. Germline CDR1 SGHTS, CDR2 YDEGEE. The CDR3 spells CASSLGSGKMDEQFF. In nucleotides, the CDR3 is TGTGCCAGCAGCTTGGGGTCCGGTAAAATGGATGAGCAGTTCTTC.

The chain joins TRBV4-2 to TRBJ2-5; no firm D call. Trimming took off 0 bases at V and 9 bases at J, with 20 bases between the two ends. Per the germline V gene, CDR1 is LGHNA and CDR2 is YNFKEQ. CDR3 size: 16 residues. As DNA, the CDR3 is TGTGCCAGCAGCCAAGACCGGAACGTCCCCAGTGAGGCCCAGTACTTC. This sequence encodes CASSQDRNVPSEAQYF.

The chain recombines TRBV9 with TRBJ1-2, with TRBD1 matching over 9 bases. The CDR3 covers 15 residues. The ends lost 2 bases at V and 6 bases at J; junction bases unmatched: 8. Germline CDR1 SGDLS, CDR2 YYNGEE. CDR3 DNA sequence: TGTGCCAGCAGCGTTCAGGACAGGGGCGAGGATGGCTACACCTTC. This gives the protein CASSVQDRGEDGYTF.